The 10 T cell receptor beta chains in this list originate from one sample, sequenced in a study of T cell repertoires in cytomegalovirus infection. Their antigens are not known. One entry per CDR3 protein, called by TCRdb with MiXCR from the reads. The sample lists some 920,000 distinct CDR3 sequences, roughly 30% occurring once. Here the sequenced sample was cultured CD8+ T cells from PBMCs, taken from culture after CMV antigen stimulation. These receptors came from a human donor in good health (CMV status not recorded). Some clones in this sample may be carry-over from other donors' samples.

This chain joins TRBV15 and TRBJ2-1; 8 bases are shared with TRBD1. The CDR3 loop spans 12 amino acids. J lost 15 bases, V lost 5 bases, and 9 bases had no gene match. CDR1 is LNHNV and CDR2 is YYDKDF in the germline V gene (reference sequence). CDR3 region: CATSSGQAGRFF. For the CDR3, the DNA is TGTGCCACCAGCTCGGGACAGGCGGGCCGGTTCTTC.

The V gene is TRBV2, the J gene TRBJ2-3; 7 bases are a match to TRBD2. Trimming took 11 bases from V and 0 from J; bases not matched to a gene: 8. CDR1 and CDR2 (germline): SNHLY, FYNNEI. The CDR3 totals 14 residues. CDR3 loop: CAGSGAYSTDTQYF. The CDR3 nucleotides are TGTGCCGGGAGCGGGGCCTATAGCACAGATACGCAGTATTTT.

On this clonotype: A junction end diverges from the germline sequence, so it may reflect a read error. The chain joins TRBV5-6 to TRBJ2-1, with D maybe TRBD2 (7 bases). The CDR3 spans 14 residues. Germline CDR1 reads SGHDT; CDR2 reads YYEEEE. CDR3 loop: CATRGGGSYSEQFF. DNA of the CDR3: TGTGCCACCCGTGGCGGGGGCTCGTACAGTGAGCAGTTCTTC.

This clonotype was observed a few times. The chain employs TRBV6-4 and TRBJ2-1; 9 nucleotides agree with TRBD2. The V segment lost 4 bases and the J segment 3 bases; nucleotides outside the gene matches: 7. The CDR3 runs to 16 residues. Per germline, CDR1 MRHNA and CDR2 SNTAGT. CDR3 in DNA: TGTGCCAGCAGTGGGGTAGCGGGGGCAGGCTACAATGAGCAGTTCTTC. The encoded protein is CASSGVAGAGYNEQFF.

At least ten counts were recorded for this clonotype. The V and J genes are TRBV12-3 or TRBV12-4 and TRBJ2-3, with D tentatively TRBD1 or TRBD2 (5 bases each). The V and J ends lost 4 bases and 4 bases respectively, with 6 bases between them. This CDR3 has 12 amino acids. The CDR3: CASSWDPDTQYF. The CDR3 nucleotides are TGTGCCAGCAGTTGGGACCCAGATACGCAGTATTTT.

The rearrangement links TRBV7-6 to TRBJ1-3; no clear D. This CDR3 has 18 residues. V lost 5 bases and J lost 0, with 20 bases in between. The germline V gene has CDR1 SGHVS and CDR2 FNYEAQ. DNA for the CDR3: TGTGCCAGCAGCCCCCCGCTGTTATCGGGTTCCTCTGGAAACACCATATATTTT. This codes for CASSPPLLSGSSGNTIYF.

The J gene is TRBJ2-7, the V gene TRBV6-2 or TRBV6-3; D uncertain. This CDR3 has 11 residues. Germline CDR1 is MNHEY and CDR2 is SVGEGT. V lost 8 bases and J lost 2, with 7 bases in between. CDR3 in amino acids: CASAVTYEQYF. CDR3 coding DNA: TGTGCCAGCGCGGTGACCTACGAGCAGTACTTC.

The V and J genes are TRBV27 and TRBJ2-3, with D maybe TRBD2 (7 bases). V lost 6 bases and J 0 bases, leaving 13 bases between the germline ends. The CDR3 length is 15 residues. Germline V gene data show CDR1 as MNHEY and CDR2 as SMNVEV (reference sequence). The CDR3 coding sequence is TGTGCCAGCAGACGCGGGGGCTTAAGCACAGATACGCAGTATTTT. Its translation is CASRRGGLSTDTQYF.

In this sample, this clonotype turned up many times. The rearrangement links TRBV7-2 to TRBJ1-4; no clear D gene. Germline CDR1 reads SGHTA; CDR2 reads FQGNSA. V lost 3 bases to trimming and J lost 0 bases, with 2 bases between them. The CDR3 runs 13 residues. CDR3 coding DNA: TGTGCCAGCAGCTTTGCAACTAATGAAAAACTGTTTTTT. It specifies CASSFATNEKLFF.

With respect to this clonotype: One end of the junction fails to match germline, which may point to a read error. This rearrangement joins TRBV19 to TRBJ1-2, with unresolved D. Germline V gene lookup returns CDR1 LNHDA and CDR2 SQIVND (reference sequence). The CDR3 is 13 amino acids. CDR3 residues: CAGSIEVFYGYTF. The CDR3 region has the DNA TGTGCCGGTAGTATAGAAGTGTTCTATGGCTACACCTTC.